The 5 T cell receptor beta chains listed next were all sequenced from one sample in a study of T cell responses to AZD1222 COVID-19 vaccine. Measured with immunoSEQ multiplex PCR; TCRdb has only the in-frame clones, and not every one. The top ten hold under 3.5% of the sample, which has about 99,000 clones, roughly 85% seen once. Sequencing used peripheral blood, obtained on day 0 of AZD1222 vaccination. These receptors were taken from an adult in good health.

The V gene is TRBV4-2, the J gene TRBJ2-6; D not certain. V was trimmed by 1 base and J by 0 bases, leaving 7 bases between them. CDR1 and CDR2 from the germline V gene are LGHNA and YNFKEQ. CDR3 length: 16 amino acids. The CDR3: CASSQVEISGANVLTF. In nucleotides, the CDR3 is TGTGCCAGCAGCCAAGTGGAGATCTCTGGGGCCAACGTCCTGACTTTC.

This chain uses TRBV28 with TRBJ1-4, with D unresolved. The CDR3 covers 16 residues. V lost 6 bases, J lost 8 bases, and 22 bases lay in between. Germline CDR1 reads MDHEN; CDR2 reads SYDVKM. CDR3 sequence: CASSPASGRRYEKLFF. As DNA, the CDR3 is TGTGCCAGCAGCCCGGCCTCGGGCCGAAGGTACGAAAAACTGTTTTTT. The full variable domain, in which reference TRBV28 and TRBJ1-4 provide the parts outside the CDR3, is DVKVTQSSRYLVKRTGEKVFLECVQDMDHENMFWYRQDPGLGLRLIYFSYDVKMKEKGDIPEGYSVSREKKERFSLILESASTNQTSMYLCASSPASGRRYEKLFFGSGTQLSVL.

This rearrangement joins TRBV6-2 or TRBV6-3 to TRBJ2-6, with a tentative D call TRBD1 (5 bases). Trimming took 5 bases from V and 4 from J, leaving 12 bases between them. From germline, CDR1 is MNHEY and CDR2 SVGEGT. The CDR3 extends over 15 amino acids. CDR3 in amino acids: CASSTGGAGANVLTF. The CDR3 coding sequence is TGTGCCAGCAGTACGGGTGGGGCGGGGGCCAACGTCCTGACTTTC.

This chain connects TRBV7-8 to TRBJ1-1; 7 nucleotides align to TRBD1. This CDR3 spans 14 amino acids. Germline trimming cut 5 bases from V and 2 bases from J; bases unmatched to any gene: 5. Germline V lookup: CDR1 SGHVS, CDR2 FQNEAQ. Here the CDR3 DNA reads TGTGCCAGCAGCCTCGGGACAGCAAACACTGAAGCTTTCTTT. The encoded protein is CASSLGTANTEAFF. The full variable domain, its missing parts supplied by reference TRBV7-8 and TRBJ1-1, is GAGVSQSPRYKVAKRGQDVALRCDPISGHVSLFWYQQALGQGPEFLTYFQNEAQLDKSGLPSDRFFAERPEGSVSTLKIQRTQQEDSAVYLCASSLGTANTEAFFGQGTRLTVV.

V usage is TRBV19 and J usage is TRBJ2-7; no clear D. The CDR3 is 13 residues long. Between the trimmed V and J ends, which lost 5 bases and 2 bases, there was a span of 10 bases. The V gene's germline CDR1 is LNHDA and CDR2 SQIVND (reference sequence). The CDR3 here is CASSSVRPYEQYF. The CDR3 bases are TGTGCCAGTAGTTCGGTCAGACCCTACGAGCAGTACTTC.